Listed below are T cell receptor beta chains from one sample, sequenced in a study of T cell responses to AZD1222 COVID-19 vaccine. The repertoire was sequenced with immunoSEQ multiplex PCR; TCRdb's copy has only in-frame clones and lacks some. The repertoire holds about 120,000 clones, with around nine tenths as singletons. The material was peripheral blood, obtained 28 days after the second AZD1222 dose. The source of these receptors is an adult who received the AZD1222 COVID-19 vaccine. Both conserved end residues are part of each CDR3. The order of the fields is V gene, D gene, J gene, clone size, CDR3 DNA, CDR3 protein. A D gene is named only where the DNA matches it firmly. Clone size is not always given. Where it is, it says once, few, many or a class for expanded clones.

>TRBV4-1|TRBD2|TRBJ2-7|NA
TGCGCCAGCAGCCAAGATAGGAGGACTAGCGGGAGGCGAACCTACGAGCAGTACTTC
CASSQDRRTSGRRTYEQYF
>TRBV19|NA|TRBJ1-1|NA
TGTGCCAGTAGTATAGCGGGGGGGGCCCAGAACACTGAAGCTTTCTTT
CASSIAGGAQNTEAFF
>TRBV19|NA|TRBJ1-6|NA
TGTGCCAGTAGTCCGAGTTCGCGGGGGTCCTATAATTCACCCCTCCACTTT
CASSPSSRGSYNSPLHF
>TRBV5-1|NA|TRBJ1-2|once
TGCGCCAGCAGGAGGACAGCCTCGGACTATGGCTACACCTTC
CASRRTASDYGYTF
>TRBV19|TRBD2|TRBJ2-1|NA
TGTGCCAGTAGTATAGATTGGGGCGGGAGTAGGTACAATGAGCAGTTCTTC
CASSIDWGGSRYNEQFF
>TRBV13|NA|TRBJ2-7|NA
TGTGCCAGCAGTCAAAATAGCGGAAATCCCTACGAGCAGTACTTC
CASSQNSGNPYEQYF
>TRBV21-1|NA|TRBJ1-2|NA
TGTGCCAGCAGCAAACGGGGGGAATCAAATGGCTACACCTTC
CASSKRGESNGYTF
>TRBV5-1|NA|TRBJ1-2|NA
TGCGCCAGCAGCTTGGAGGGACCCTATGGCTACACCTTC
CASSLEGPYGYTF
>TRBV6-5|NA|TRBJ1-4|NA
TGTGCCAGCAGACAACCGGGACCAAATGAAAAACTGTTTTTT
CASRQPGPNEKLFF
>TRBV7-9|NA|TRBJ1-2|NA
TGTGCCAGCAGCTCCGGAGCAGGGTCGAATGGCTACACCTTC
CASSSGAGSNGYTF
>TRBV27|NA|TRBJ2-7|NA
TGTGCCAGCAGTTTGTTTGCGGGGAGCTTCTACGAGCAGTACTTC
CASSLFAGSFYEQYF
>TRBV29-1|NA|TRBJ1-1|NA
TGCAGCGTCAAGTCCGGGGACACTGAAGCTTTCTTT
CSVKSGDTEAFF
>TRBV6-5|NA|TRBJ1-1|NA
TGTGCCAGCAGTCGAGGAGCTGAAGCTTTCTTT
CASSRGAEAFF
>TRBV10-3|NA|TRBJ2-1|NA
TGTGCCATCACCCGACCCACCTCGCAGGGGAATGAGCAGTTCTTC
CAITRPTSQGNEQFF
>TRBV5-4|NA|TRBJ2-2|NA
TGTGCCAGCAGCTTGGCCGTAAAGGTTCGCGATGTCACCGGGGAGCTGTTTTTT
CASSLAVKVRDVTGELFF
>TRBV27|NA|TRBJ2-1|NA
TGTGCCAGCAGTCAAGGGTTGGCGGCATACAATGAGCAGTTCTTC
CASSQGLAAYNEQFF
>TRBV13|NA|TRBJ2-1|NA
TGTGCCAGCAGCCCCGCCCATAGGAAGCGTGATGAGCAGTTCTTC
CASSPAHRKRDEQFF
>TRBV11-2|NA|TRBJ2-1|NA
TGTGCCAGCAGCGCACTAAGCGAGGGCAGCAATGAGCAGTTCTTC
CASSALSEGSNEQFF
>TRBV3-1/TRBV3-2|NA|TRBJ2-7|NA
TGTGCCAGCAGCCCCCTTGGGGGGAGCACGCACTACGAGCAGTACTTC
CASSPLGGSTHYEQYF
>TRBV10-3|TRBD1|TRBJ1-4|NA
TGTGCCATCAGTGACTTTACCGGGACAGGCGAGGCCACTAATGAAAAACTGTTTTTT
CAISDFTGTGEATNEKLFF
>TRBV29-1|NA|TRBJ1-1|NA
TGCAGCGTGGGCCCGATAGGGAACACTGAAGCTTTCTTT
CSVGPIGNTEAFF
>TRBV10-1|NA|TRBJ2-5|NA
TGCGCCAGCAGTGAGAATTTAGAACGGCAGTACTTC
CASSENLERQYF